The rows below give T cell receptor beta chains drawn from one sample of a study of glioma-infiltrating T cells after dendritic cell vaccination. Sequenced by immunoSEQ multiplex PCR; TCRdb stores in-frame clones only, minus some. In the table there are 55,000 to 75,000 clones, roughly four fifths of which are singletons. Sequencing was performed on blood, taken after dendritic cell vaccination. Receptor source: a human donor with glioblastoma. CDR3s include the opening cysteine and the closing phenylalanine or tryptophan. A D gene is named only where the DNA matches it firmly. Size tells how often a clone was seen (once, few, many) or the class of an expanded clone, and some rows leave it out.

d_gene	abundance	v_gene	j_gene	CDR3nt	CDR3aa
NA	once	TRBV10-1	TRBJ1-6	TGCGCCAGCAGTGAGACTACCGTTTCACCCCTCCACTTT	CASSETTVSPLHF
NA	NA	TRBV4-3	TRBJ1-1	TGCGCCAGCAGCCAAGATAGTCAGATTCCCAGGACTGAAGCTTTCTTT	CASSQDSQIPRTEAFF
NA	NA	TRBV10-2	TRBJ1-2	TGCGCCAGCAGTGAGTCCCCCTCGGGGTATGGCTACACCTTC	CASSESPSGYGYTF
TRBD1	NA	TRBV30	TRBJ2-7	TGTGCCTGGAGTCGGGACAGGGGTCTCTACGAGCAGTACTTC	CAWSRDRGLYEQYF
NA	NA	TRBV5-4	TRBJ2-5	TGTGCCAGCAGCTTGGAAGGGGAAGAGACCCAGTACTTC	CASSLEGEETQYF
TRBD1	NA	TRBV5-4	TRBJ2-3	TGTGCCAGCAGGAGGGACAGGGACACAGATACGCAGTATTTT	CASRRDRDTDTQYF
NA	NA	TRBV4-1	TRBJ2-7	TGCGCCAGCAGCCAAGATTTTAGCGAGCAGTACTTC	CASSQDFSEQYF
NA	NA	TRBV6-5	TRBJ1-6	TGTGCCAGCAGTTATGGTTCACGGGGGATCAATTCACCCCTCCACTTT	CASSYGSRGINSPLHF
NA	NA	TRBV27	TRBJ1-2	TGTGCCAGCAGCACGGATAGAATAGGAGCTAACTATGGCTACACCTTC	CASSTDRIGANYGYTF
NA	NA	TRBV5-1	TRBJ1-2	TGCGCCAGCAGCTTAATGCAGGAGGGAGGAGGCTACACCTTC	CASSLMQEGGGYTF
NA	NA	TRBV5-4	TRBJ1-4	TGTGCCAGCAGTTTGGATCTTACAACTAATGAAAAACTGTTTTTT	CASSLDLTTNEKLFF
NA	once	TRBV5-1	TRBJ2-5	TGCGCCAGCAGCTTGGGACAGTCTGAAGAGACCCAGTACTTC	CASSLGQSEETQYF
NA	NA	TRBV6-6	TRBJ2-3	TGTGCCAGCACAGGAATCAGGGGGGCGAGTACAGATACGCAGTATTTT	CASTGIRGASTDTQYF
TRBD1	NA	TRBV5-4	TRBJ1-1	TGTGCCAGCAGCTCGGACAGGGGGTTTCTGGGTGAAGCTTTCTTT	CASSSDRGFLGEAFF
NA	NA	TRBV30	TRBJ2-2	TGTGCCTGGAGTCCCGCGGGAGGGGAGCTGTTTTTT	CAWSPAGGELFF
NA	NA	TRBV19	TRBJ2-2	TGTGCCAGTAGTATCACAGGGTACGGCACCGGGGAGCTGTTTTTT	CASSITGYGTGELFF
NA	once	TRBV7-2	TRBJ2-7	TGTGCCAGCAGCTTAGGACCAGGGAACTACGAGCAGTACTTC	CASSLGPGNYEQYF
NA	NA	TRBV6-6	TRBJ1-4	TGTGCCAGCAGTTACTCGAGGCGGGGTGAAAAACTGTTTTTT	CASSYSRRGEKLFF
NA	few	TRBV7-8	TRBJ2-1	TGTGCCAGCTCGAAAGCTAGGGAGCAGTTCTTC	CASSKAREQFF
NA	NA	TRBV30	TRBJ1-4	TGTGCCTGGAACTCCGTAGAAAAACTGTTTTTT	CAWNSVEKLFF
NA	NA	TRBV29-1	TRBJ1-2	TGCAGCGCAGCGGTTCGTTATGGCTACACCTTC	CSAAVRYGYTF
TRBD1	medium-sized	TRBV7-6	TRBJ1-2	TGTGCCAGCAGCTTAGGCTCGACAGGGCAGGCGGATGGCTACACCTTC	CASSLGSTGQADGYTF
NA	many	TRBV7-2	TRBJ2-3	TGTGCCAGCAGCTTAGGCGGGGACACAGATACGCAGTATTTT	CASSLGGDTDTQYF
TRBD1	NA	TRBV30	TRBJ2-7	TGTGCCTGGAGGCGGGACAGGCGCTCCTACGAGCAGTACTTC	CAWRRDRRSYEQYF
NA	NA	TRBV10-1	TRBJ2-7	TGCGCCAGCAGTGCTTCGTACCGGGACACCCACTACGAGCAGTACTTC	CASSASYRDTHYEQYF
NA	few	TRBV18	TRBJ1-1	TGTGCCAGCTCACAGTTCCAGGGGATCAACACTGAAGCTTTCTTT	CASSQFQGINTEAFF
NA	NA	TRBV7-6	TRBJ2-3	TGTGCCAGCAGCTTTCGAGCGGATACGCAGTATTTT	CASSFRADTQYF
NA	NA	TRBV25-1	TRBJ1-1	TGTGCCAGCAGTCCCACGGTGACAGCGAACACTGAAGCTTTCTTT	CASSPTVTANTEAFF
TRBD1	once	TRBV19	TRBJ2-7	TGTGCCAGTAGTATCCGCGGACAGGGGTACGAGCAGTACTTC	CASSIRGQGYEQYF
TRBD1	NA	TRBV5-1	TRBJ1-1	TGCGCCAGCAGCTTGACAGGGGGAGTAACTGAAGCTTTCTTT	CASSLTGGVTEAFF
NA	NA	TRBV19	TRBJ2-3	TGTGCCAGTAGTATAGCTAGCCTGGGGGATACGCAGTATTTT	CASSIASLGDTQYF
NA	NA	TRBV12-5	TRBJ1-1	TGTGCTAGTGGTTCCGGGACACCTATGAACACTGAAGCTTTCTTT	CASGSGTPMNTEAFF
TRBD1	few	TRBV29-1	TRBJ2-7	TGCAGCGTGACAGGGTTGCCGTTCTACGAGCAGTACTTC	CSVTGLPFYEQYF
NA	NA	TRBV5-4	TRBJ2-2	TGTGCCAGCAGCTTAATCGCGAACACCGGGGAGCTGTTTTTT	CASSLIANTGELFF
NA	few	TRBV2	TRBJ2-3	TGTGCCAGCATGGACCAGGGGATGGGCACAGATACGCAGTATTTT	CASMDQGMGTDTQYF
NA	few	TRBV10-3	TRBJ1-1	TGTGCCATCAGCCCTGAGATCCGGGGGACCTCTGAAGCTTTCTTT	CAISPEIRGTSEAFF
NA	NA	TRBV7-3	TRBJ1-2	TGTGCCAGCAGCTACCAGGCGTCGGAGGGGTCTGCGGGCTACACCTTC	CASSYQASEGSAGYTF
NA	NA	TRBV6-5	TRBJ2-7	TGTGCCAGCAGTTACGGTGCAGCCTACGAGCAGTACTTC	CASSYGAAYEQYF
TRBD1	NA	TRBV7-8	TRBJ2-7	TGTGCCAGCCTAATCCATCCCGGGACAGGGCCTTACGAGCAGTACTTC	CASLIHPGTGPYEQYF
NA	NA	TRBV30	TRBJ2-1	TGTGCCTGGAGAGACACTAGTCGCTCCCGTCATGAGCAGTTCTTC	CAWRDTSRSRHEQFF
TRBD1	NA	TRBV7-9	TRBJ1-3	TGTGCCAGCAGTCGGGACAGCCAAAACACCATATATTTT	CASSRDSQNTIYF
NA	once	TRBV7-2	TRBJ1-6	TGTGCCAGCAGCTTAGCGAATCAGGGTTATTCACCCCTCCACTTT	CASSLANQGYSPLHF
NA	few	TRBV4-1	TRBJ2-3	TGCGCCAGCAGCCAAGATGACTTGGATACGCAGTATTTT	CASSQDDLDTQYF
NA	NA	TRBV5-6	TRBJ1-6	TGTGCCAGCAGCTTACGGCAGGGGTCCTATAATTCACCCCTCCACTTT	CASSLRQGSYNSPLHF
TRBD1	NA	TRBV7-8	TRBJ1-2	TGTGCCAGCAGCTTAGTTCGGCCAGGCCAGGGGGCCTATGGCTACACCTTC	CASSLVRPGQGAYGYTF
TRBD1	NA	TRBV6-1	TRBJ2-7	TGTGCCAGCGGGGGACAGGGAACGTACGAGCAGTACTTC	CASGGQGTYEQYF
TRBD1	once	TRBV27	TRBJ2-7	TGTGCCAGCAGGGAACGGGACAGGGCCTCCTACGAGCAGTACTTC	CASRERDRASYEQYF
TRBD1	NA	TRBV7-6	TRBJ1-1	TGTGCCAGCAGCTTAACAGGGGGAGACACTGAAGCTTTCTTT	CASSLTGGDTEAFF
NA	once	TRBV5-1	TRBJ2-5	TGCGCCAGCAGCTCCCACAATTCGGGAGAGACCCAGTACTTC	CASSSHNSGETQYF
NA	NA	TRBV19	TRBJ1-1	TGTGCCAGTAGTATAGGGGCCCTGAAAGCTTTCTTT	CASSIGALKAFF
NA	NA	TRBV4-3	TRBJ1-1	TGCGCCAGCAGCCATTTACTTGCGAACACTGAAGCTTTCTTT	CASSHLLANTEAFF
NA	NA	TRBV6-5	TRBJ1-1	TGTGCCAGCACCCCTCCGGGAGGGGAAGCTTTCTTT	CASTPPGGEAFF
TRBD2	few	TRBV7-9	TRBJ2-7	TGTGCCAGCAGCTGGGACTACCCCGGGGAGCAGTACTTC	CASSWDYPGEQYF
TRBD1	NA	TRBV18	TRBJ1-6	TGTGCCAGCTCACCTGATTTAGATAACAGGGGTGCTTCACCCCTCCACTTT	CASSPDLDNRGASPLHF
TRBD2	NA	TRBV18	TRBJ2-3	TGTGCCAGCTCACCGGGGCTAGCGGGGGTAACAGATACGCAGTATTTT	CASSPGLAGVTDTQYF
NA	NA	TRBV7-2	TRBJ2-3	TGTGCCAGCAGAGAGCCCAGCACAGATACGCAGTATTTT	CASREPSTDTQYF
TRBD1	few	TRBV27	TRBJ1-1	TGTGCCAGCAGTTTAATGGGGACAGGGTCATCTGAAGCTTTCTTT	CASSLMGTGSSEAFF
NA	few	TRBV19	TRBJ1-4	TGTGCCAGTATCGCCCGGCGGGGGGTACAGGGTGAAAAACTGTTTTTT	CASIARRGVQGEKLFF
NA	NA	TRBV11-3	TRBJ2-7	TGTGCCAGCAGCTTAAACGAGTGGCGGGAGCAGTACTTC	CASSLNEWREQYF